This TCR beta chain is drawn from a study of CD8 T cells in Susac syndrome. Study-level points and caveats: The study recognized that its TCR sequencing and HLA analysis covered a relatively small number of individuals.

An amount of RNA that ranged from roughly 0.5 to 1 ug was reverse transcribed with random hexamers. The TCR beta CDR3 was amplified by immunoSEQ multiplex PCR across 54 Vbeta, 13 Jbeta. TCRdb itself ran the immunoSEQ multiplex PCR reads through MiXCR, one entry per CDR3 protein. The sample records under 550,000 distinct CDR3 sequences, more than 80% being singletons. As for this clonotype: The antigen remains undetermined.

Relapsing-remitting disease, either stable or active, was present in the multiple sclerosis controls, who were treatment-naive patients. While CD8+ and CD4+ T cells were isolated negatively, TEMRA cells were enriched by FACS. What was sequenced was CD8+ T cells from PBMCs. The receptor comes from a human donor with multiple sclerosis.

This CDR3 reads CAWSSGQSYNEQFF. CDR3 DNA sequence: TGTGCCTGGAGTTCCGGGCAGTCCTACAATGAGCAGTTCTTC. The rearrangement links TRBV30 to TRBJ2-1; D uncertain. CDR1 and CDR2 (germline): GTSNPN, SVGIG (reference sequence). The CDR3 runs to 14 residues. V gave up 2 bases and J gave up 1 base, with 9 bases separating them.